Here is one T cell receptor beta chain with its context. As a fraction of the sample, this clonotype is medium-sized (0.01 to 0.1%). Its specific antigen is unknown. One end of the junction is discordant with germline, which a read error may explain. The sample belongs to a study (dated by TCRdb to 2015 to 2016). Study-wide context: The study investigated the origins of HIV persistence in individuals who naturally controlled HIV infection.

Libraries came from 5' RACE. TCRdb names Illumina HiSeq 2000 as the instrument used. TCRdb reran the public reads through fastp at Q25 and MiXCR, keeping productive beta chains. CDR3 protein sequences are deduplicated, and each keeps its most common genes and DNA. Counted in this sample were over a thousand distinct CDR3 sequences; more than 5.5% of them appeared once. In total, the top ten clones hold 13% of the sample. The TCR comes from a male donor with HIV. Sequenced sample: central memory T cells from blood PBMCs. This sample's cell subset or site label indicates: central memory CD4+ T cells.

The CDR3: CASSLRDPYSSPLHF. The nucleotides are TGTGCCAGCAGCTTACGGGACCCCTATAGTTCACCCCTCCACTTT. The chain links TRBV5-5 with TRBJ1-6; TRBD1 might be the D gene, on 5 matching bases. The germline V gene (reference sequence) supplies CDR1 SGHKS and CDR2 YYEKEE. The CDR3 starts with the cysteine, ends with the phenylalanine, and has 15 residues. Only the CDR3 portion is preserved as DNA: 45 bases, with reading frame beginning at the first base.